The rows below give T cell receptor beta chains drawn from one sample of a study of CD8 T cells in Susac syndrome. TCRdb called the immunoSEQ multiplex PCR reads again in MiXCR, with one record for every CDR3 protein. The table includes about 140,000 distinct CDR3 sequences, around 94% detected once. Sequencing was carried out using CD4+ T cells from PBMCs. The receptor set was obtained from a human donor in good health. The CDR3 runs from the conserved cysteine through the conserved F or W. A D gene is named only where the DNA matches it firmly.

>TRBJ1-2|TRBD1|13|TRBV12-3/TRBV12-4
CASTPAGTEGYTF
TGTGCCAGCACCCCCGCGGGGACAGAAGGCTACACCTTC
>TRBJ2-7|TRBD2|14|TRBV20-1
CSTLGLAGDYEQYF
TGCAGTACTCTGGGGCTAGCGGGAGATTACGAGCAGTACTTC
>TRBJ2-5|-|14|TRBV27
CASSFEGPQETQYF
TGTGCCAGCAGTTTTGAGGGTCCCCAAGAGACCCAGTACTTC
>TRBJ2-1|TRBD1|15|TRBV2
CASSGDRGGYNEQFF
TGTGCCAGCAGTGGGGACAGGGGAGGCTACAATGAGCAGTTCTTC
>TRBJ2-3|TRBD2|16|TRBV20-1
CSAQKGAGGPSDTQYF
TGCAGTGCCCAGAAAGGGGCGGGAGGGCCGTCGGATACGCAGTATTTT
>TRBJ2-7|-|13|TRBV5-1
CASSTTMTYEQYF
TGCGCCAGCAGCACCACAATGACCTACGAGCAGTACTTC
>TRBJ1-3|TRBD1|18|TRBV7-6
CASSLGGQGAVSGNTIYF
TGTGCCAGCAGCTTAGGGGGACAGGGGGCAGTCTCTGGAAACACCATATATTTT
>TRBJ1-2|TRBD1|14|TRBV18
CASSPGTASYGYTF
TGTGCCAGCTCACCAGGGACAGCAAGCTATGGCTACACCTTC
>TRBJ2-3|TRBD1|15|TRBV7-3
CASSTGQGRTDTQYF
TGTGCCAGCAGCACGGGACAGGGCCGCACAGATACGCAGTATTTT
>TRBJ1-1|-|13|TRBV2
CASNANGNTEAFF
TGTGCCAGCAACGCTAATGGGAACACTGAAGCTTTCTTT
>TRBJ2-3|TRBD2|15|TRBV4-1
CASDTSGRSTDTQYF
TGCGCCAGCGACACTAGCGGGAGATCCACAGATACGCAGTATTTT
>TRBJ1-5|TRBD1|15|TRBV28
CASLGPQGSNQPQHF
TGTGCCAGCCTCGGCCCACAGGGGAGTAATCAGCCCCAGCATTTT
>TRBJ2-1|-|14|TRBV19
CASTMPWKEGEQFF
TGTGCCAGTACTATGCCTTGGAAGGAGGGTGAGCAGTTCTTC
>TRBJ1-1|-|17|TRBV11-2
CASSSTLWGEKNTEAFF
TGTGCCAGCAGCTCCACCCTTTGGGGGGAAAAGAACACTGAAGCTTTCTTT
>TRBJ1-2|TRBD1|14|TRBV19
CASRVATGTYGYTF
TGTGCCAGTAGGGTCGCGACAGGGACCTATGGCTACACCTTC
>TRBJ2-2|-|15|TRBV12-3/TRBV12-4
CASSLLPPNTGELFF
TGTGCCAGCAGTTTATTGCCCCCTAACACCGGGGAGCTGTTTTTT
>TRBJ1-2|TRBD1|15|TRBV6-2/TRBV6-3
CASSHQGGANYGYTF
TGTGCCAGCAGTCACCAGGGGGGCGCTAACTATGGCTACACCTTC
>TRBJ1-1|-|14|TRBV18
CASSPYFDTGLSFF
TGTGCCAGCTCACCTTATTTTGATACGGGGCTGTCTTTCTTT